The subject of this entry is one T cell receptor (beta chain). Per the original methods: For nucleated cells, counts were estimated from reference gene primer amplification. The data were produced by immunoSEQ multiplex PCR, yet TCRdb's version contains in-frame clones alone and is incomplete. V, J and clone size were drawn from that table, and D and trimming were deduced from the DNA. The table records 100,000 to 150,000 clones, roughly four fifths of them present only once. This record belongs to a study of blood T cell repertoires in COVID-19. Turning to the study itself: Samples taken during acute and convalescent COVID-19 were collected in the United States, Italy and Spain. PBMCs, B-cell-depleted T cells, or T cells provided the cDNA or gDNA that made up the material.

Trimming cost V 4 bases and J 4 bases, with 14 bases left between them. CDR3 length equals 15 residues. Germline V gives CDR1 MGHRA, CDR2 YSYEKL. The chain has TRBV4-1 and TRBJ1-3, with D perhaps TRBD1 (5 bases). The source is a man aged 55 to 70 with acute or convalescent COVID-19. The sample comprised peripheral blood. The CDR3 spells CASSRDQGRGNTIYF. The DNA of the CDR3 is TGCGCCAGCAGCCGAGACCAGGGTAGAGGAAACACCATATATTTT.